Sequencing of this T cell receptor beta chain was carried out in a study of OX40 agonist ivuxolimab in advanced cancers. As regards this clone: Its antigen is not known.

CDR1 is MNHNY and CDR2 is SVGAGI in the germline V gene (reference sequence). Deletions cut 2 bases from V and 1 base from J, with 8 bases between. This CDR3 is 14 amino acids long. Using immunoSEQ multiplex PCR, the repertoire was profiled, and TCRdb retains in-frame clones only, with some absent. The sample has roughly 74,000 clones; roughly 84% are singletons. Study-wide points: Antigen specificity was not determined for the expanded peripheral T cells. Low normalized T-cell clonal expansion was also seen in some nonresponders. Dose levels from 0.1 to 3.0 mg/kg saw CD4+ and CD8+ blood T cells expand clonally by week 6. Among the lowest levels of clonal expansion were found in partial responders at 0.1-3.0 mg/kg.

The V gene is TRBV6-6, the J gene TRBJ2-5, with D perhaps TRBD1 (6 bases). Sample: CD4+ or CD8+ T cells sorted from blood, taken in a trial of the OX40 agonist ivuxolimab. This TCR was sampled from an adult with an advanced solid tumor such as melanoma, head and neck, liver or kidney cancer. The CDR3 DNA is TGTGCCAGCAGTTACGGCAGGGGCCAAGAGACCCAGTACTTC. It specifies CASSYGRGQETQYF.